These 5 T cell receptor beta chains were sequenced from one sample in a study of blood T cells in healthy people across ages (dated by TCRdb to about 2015). The library was generated by 5' RACE. The listed sequencing device is Illumina HiSeq 2500. A second PCR of about 6 to 11 cycles was run with a J-beta primer mix and a sample-barcoded 5' primer. TCRdb reran the public reads through fastp at Q25 and MiXCR, keeping productive beta chains. All rows with the same CDR3 protein become a single entry with the most common DNA and genes. The sample data list 1.2 million to 1.5 million distinct CDR3 sequences, and 59% of these were observed just once. The ten most abundant clones make up 6.5% to 8% of the sample. The specimen sequenced was blood. These TCRs come from a man younger than 35 in good health.

This chain uses TRBV5-6 with TRBJ2-5; TRBD2 is a possible D gene (6 bases). Gene TRBJ2-7 matches the end of the DNA better, so the J call may be wrong. CDR1 is SGHDT, CDR2 YYEEEE, per germline. The CDR3 totals 12 residues. The CDR3 region is CASGLQSYEQYF. The CDR3 bases are TGTGCCAGCGGACTACAGAGCTACGAGCAGTACTTC.

J is TRBJ1-1 and V is TRBV5-1; D is undetermined. The CDR3 is made up of 16 amino acids. Germline CDR1 and CDR2: SGHRS and YFSETQ. Trimming removed 0 bases at V and 1 base at J, with 13 bases between. The CDR3 protein is CASSLGLSDGNTEAFF. As DNA, the CDR3 is TGCGCCAGCAGCTTGGGACTGAGCGACGGGAACACTGAAGCTTTCTTT.

The chain joins TRBV12-3 or TRBV12-4 to TRBJ2-4, with D maybe TRBD1 (6 bases). With the DNA end fitting TRBJ2-5 better, the J assignment may be wrong. The CDR3 sequence is 14 residues long. The CDR3 sequence is CASSPLRGGETQYF. The CDR3 DNA sequence: TGTGCCAGCAGTCCCCTCAGGGGTGGGGAGACCCAGTACTTC.

The chain is built from TRBV5-6 and TRBJ2-1; D remains ambiguous. The CDR3 contains 17 residues. Germline-derived CDR1 and CDR2 are SGHDT and YYEEEE. The V and J ends lost 4 bases and 0 bases respectively, with 17 bases between them. DNA of the CDR3: TGTGCCAGCAGCACCAACAGAAAACCAAGCTCCTACAATGAGCAGTTCTTC. Its translation is CASSTNRKPSSYNEQFF. Combining the CDR3 with reference TRBV5-6 and TRBJ2-1 gives the whole variable domain DAGVTQSPTHLIKTRGQQVTLRCSPKSGHDTVSWYQQALGQGPQFIFQYYEEEERQRGNFPDRFSGHQFPNYSSELNVNALLLGDSALYLCASSTNRKPSSYNEQFFGPGTRLTVL.

The chain uses TRBV4-3 and TRBJ2-2; 9 nucleotides match TRBD2. The CDR3 consists of 17 residues. Germline loops: CDR1 LGHNA, CDR2 YSLEER. V gave up 1 base and J gave up 4 bases; unmatched junction bases: 7. This chain's CDR3 is CASSQVVSGGPTGELFF. The CDR3 DNA sequence: TGCGCCAGCAGCCAAGTGGTTAGCGGGGGCCCCACCGGGGAGCTGTTTTTT.